The clone carrying this TCR beta chain was seen a handful of times. Its specificity is unknown. This specimen comes from a study of cytomegalovirus exposure and HLA in healthy donors. In the study overall: In an early release, HLA-typed donors contributed tens of millions of unique TCR sequences. Study results and limitations: Relative to equally common others, HLA-associated TCR beta chains showed greater clonal expansion in a later analysis. In vitro testing confirmed a few CMV-associated chains as specific for CMV antigens. Highest at DRB1 and lowest at HLA-C, TCR association rates differed among HLA loci in a later analysis.

The germline V gene has CDR1 SGHTS and CDR2 YDEGEE. The CDR3 spans 15 residues. The trim removed 4 bases at V and 5 bases at J, leaving 9 bases unmatched. Both 60 Vbeta primers and 13 Jbeta primers went into the PCR. Clones were read by immunoSEQ multiplex PCR, and TCRdb kept only the in-frame ones, dropping some. The data show under 200,000 clones, 80% seen once. The chain combines TRBV5-8 with TRBJ2-3; 8 bases are shared with TRBD2. Sequencing was done on a sample of PBMCs. The receptor was isolated from a human donor in good health. The CDR3, as DNA: TGTGCCAGCAGCCCGACCGGGGGGGAGGGAGATACGCAGTATTTT. Amino acids: CASSPTGGEGDTQYF.